Each of the 14 T cell receptor beta chains below was sequenced from the same sample in a study of Ad26.COV2.S vaccination and SARS-CoV-2 variants. Assay: immunoSEQ multiplex PCR; the TCRdb copy retains only in-frame clones and omits some. Here the sample spans about 280,000 clones, roughly 86% being singletons. Treatment reported: 15 to 20 received Ad26.COV2.S at low or high dose, single or two shots; 5 received placebo; per-sample allocation not given. On day 63 after the first injection, vaccine and placebo recipients gave samples. The material sequenced was peripheral blood, taken in a trial of Ad26.COV2.S vaccine versus placebo. The receptors come from a person aged 18-60 years who received the Ad26.COV2.S COVID-19 vaccine or a placebo.

CDR3 protein: CASSTSMGVAFFNYGYTF. CDR3 DNA sequence: TGTGCCAGCAGCACCTCCATGGGGGTGGCCTTTTTTAACTATGGCTACACCTTC. The rearrangement joins TRBV5-8 to TRBJ1-2; the D gene is possibly TRBD1 (5 bases). There are 18 residues in the CDR3. Trimming took 4 bases from V and 1 from J, leaving 23 bases between them. Germline V gives CDR1 SGHTS, CDR2 YDEGEE.

The V gene is TRBV29-1, the J gene TRBJ1-1, with D tentatively TRBD1 (6 bases). This CDR3 spans 15 amino acids. CDR1 and CDR2 from the germline V gene are SQVTM and ANQGSEA. V lost 5 bases to trimming and J lost 0 bases, with 16 bases between them. Here the CDR3 reads CSVSTGLGMNTEAFF. CDR3 DNA: TGCAGCGTTTCCACAGGGTTGGGAATGAACACTGAAGCTTTCTTT.

The V gene is TRBV2, the J gene TRBJ1-4, with 9 nucleotides matching TRBD1. CDR1 is SNHLY and CDR2 is FYNNEI in the germline V gene. The CDR3 totals 14 residues. The ends lost 6 bases at V and 5 bases at J; junction bases unmatched: 4. The DNA of the CDR3 is TGTGCCAGCAGGGACAGGGGACGGAATGAAAAACTGTTTTTT. It translates to CASRDRGRNEKLFF.

Here the CDR3 DNA reads TGTGCCAGCAGTTACGAGGGACTCTACGAGCAGTACTTC. Its translation: CASSYEGLYEQYF. The chain recombines TRBV6-5 with TRBJ2-7, with D perhaps TRBD2 (6 bases). The CDR3 has 13 amino acids. Between the trimmed V and J ends, which lost 2 bases and 3 bases, there was a span of 8 bases. CDR1 and CDR2 (germline): MNHEY, SVGAGI.

This rearrangement joins TRBV7-6 to TRBJ1-4; D is unresolved. The CDR3 is 15 residues long. Looked up from germline, CDR1 is SGHVS and CDR2 is FNYEAQ. Trimming removed 5 bases at V and 8 bases at J, with 18 bases between. This CDR3 reads CASSPHLDPGEKLFF. The CDR3 coding sequence is TGTGCCAGCAGCCCCCACCTCGACCCGGGCGAAAAACTGTTTTTT.

The chain uses TRBV18 and TRBJ2-2, with a tentative D call TRBD1 (5 bases). This CDR3 is 17 amino acids long. From germline, CDR1 is KGHSH and CDR2 LQKENI. Trimming shortened V by 3 bases and J by 6 bases, and 20 bases separated the two germline ends. The CDR3 protein is CASSPLSVTGGAGELFF. CDR3 DNA sequence: TGTGCCAGCTCACCGTTGTCAGTAACAGGCGGTGCCGGGGAGCTGTTTTTT.

The chain has TRBV30 and TRBJ2-5; no definite D call. Trimming shortened V by 3 bases and J by 5 bases, and 7 bases separated the two germline ends. The germline gives CDR1 GTSNPN, CDR2 SVGIG (reference sequence). This CDR3 spans 11 amino acids. CDR3 loop: CAWRGTETQYF. The CDR3 nucleotides are TGTGCCTGGAGGGGAACGGAGACCCAGTACTTC.

The rearrangement links TRBV10-2 to TRBJ1-5; D is unresolved. Germline CDR1 and CDR2: WSHSY and SAAADI. The V end lost 2 bases, the J end lost 3 bases, and 11 bases lay between the germline ends. The length of the CDR3 is 15 residues. The CDR3 coding sequence is TGCGCCAGCAGTGAGGGAAAGGCCTTCAATCAGCCCCAGCATTTT. This translates into CASSEGKAFNQPQHF.

The chain joins TRBV2 to TRBJ2-1, with 11 bases lining up with TRBD2. This CDR3 has 15 amino acids. V was clipped by 6 bases and J by 0 bases; unmatched bases: 1. CDR1 is SNHLY and CDR2 is FYNNEI in the germline V gene. The CDR3 nucleotides read TGTGCCAGCAGACTAGCGGGAGACTCCTACAATGAGCAGTTCTTC. This codes for CASRLAGDSYNEQFF.

The V call is TRBV18, the J call TRBJ2-7; no clear D gene. The CDR3 has 15 amino acids. Germline CDR1 and CDR2: KGHSH and LQKENI. V lost 0 bases, J lost 3 bases, and 12 bases lay in between. This CDR3 reads CASSPPQDLLYEQYF. In nucleotides, the CDR3 is TGTGCCAGCTCACCACCGCAGGATCTCCTCTACGAGCAGTACTTC.

The chain uses TRBV11-2 and TRBJ2-3; D gene ambiguous. This CDR3 contains 17 residues. Trimming stripped 1 base from V and 0 bases from J, with 14 bases between. CDR1 is SGHAT, CDR2 FQNNGV, per germline. CDR3 sequence: CASSLGQLSASTDTQYF. The CDR3 nucleotides read TGTGCCAGCAGCTTAGGGCAGCTATCCGCTAGCACAGATACGCAGTATTTT. Combining the CDR3 with reference TRBV11-2 and TRBJ2-3 gives the whole variable domain EAGVAQSPRYKIIEKRQSVAFWCNPISGHATLYWYQQILGQGPKLLIQFQNNGVVDDSQLPKDRFSAERLKGVDSTLKIQPAKLEDSAVYLCASSLGQLSASTDTQYFGPGTRLTVL.

V usage is TRBV5-1 and J usage is TRBJ1-2; a weak D match, TRBD1 (6 bases). CDR1 is SGHRS and CDR2 is YFSETQ in the germline V gene. With 4 bases removed from V and 6 bases from J, the gap between germline ends came to 22 bases. This CDR3 has 16 residues. The DNA of the CDR3 is TGCGCCAGCAGCCGGACAGCGGAGAGACCTAGGGATGGCTACACCTTC. Amino acids: CASSRTAERPRDGYTF.

Only one count was recorded for this clone. Other nucleotide sequences in the sample specify the same CDR3. The chain couples TRBV30 to TRBJ2-2, with TRBD1 matching 9 bases. J lost 5 bases, V lost 5 bases, and 3 bases had no gene match. The CDR3 has 13 residues. From germline, CDR1 is GTSNPN and CDR2 SVGIG (reference sequence). The CDR3 DNA follows: TGTGCCTGGTCGGGACAGGGAACCGGGGAGCTGTTTTTT. It encodes CAWSGQGTGELFF.

The CDR3 nucleotides read TGCGCCAGCAGCTTGACGGGGGGGAGCCCTCTCTACAATGAGCAGTTCTTC. This sequence encodes CASSLTGGSPLYNEQFF. The chain recombines TRBV5-1 with TRBJ2-1; 8 bases map to TRBD2. V lost 1 base and J lost 3; bases outside the gene matches: 9. CDR1 and CDR2 from the germline V gene are SGHRS and YFSETQ. The CDR3 is made up of 17 amino acids.